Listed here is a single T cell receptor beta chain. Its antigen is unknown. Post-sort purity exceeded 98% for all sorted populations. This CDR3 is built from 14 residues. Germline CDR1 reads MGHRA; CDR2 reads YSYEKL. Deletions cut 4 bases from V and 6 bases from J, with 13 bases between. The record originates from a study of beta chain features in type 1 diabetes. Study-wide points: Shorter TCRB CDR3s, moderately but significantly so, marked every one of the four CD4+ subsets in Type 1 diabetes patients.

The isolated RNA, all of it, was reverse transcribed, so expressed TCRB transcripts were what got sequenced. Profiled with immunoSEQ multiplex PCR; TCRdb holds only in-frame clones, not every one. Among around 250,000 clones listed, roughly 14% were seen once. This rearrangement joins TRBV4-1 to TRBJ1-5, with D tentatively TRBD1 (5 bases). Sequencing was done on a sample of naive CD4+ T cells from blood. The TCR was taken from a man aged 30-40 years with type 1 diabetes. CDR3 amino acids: CASSRLGTGQPQHF. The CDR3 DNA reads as TGCGCCAGCAGCCGACTAGGGACGGGTCAGCCCCAGCATTTT.